The source of this T cell receptor beta chain is a study of T cell repertoires in cytomegalovirus infection (dated 2019 in TCRdb). Regarding the research as a whole: Peptide stimulations targeted recently identified HLA-C-restricted CMV epitopes, whose presentation resists viral immunomodulation, together with well-studied HLA-B-restricted epitopes. Donor HLA type was relevant to the analysis, because carriage of CMV infection together with the matching HLA type was indicated by public TCR beta signatures. Points the paper makes about the study in general: Cumulative frequency of public TCR beta family members discriminated carriers of CMV infection plus the relevant HLA type in this cohort and an independent approximately 350-donor cohort. The ex vivo response was dominated by HLA-C-restricted CMV-specific TCR beta clonotypes, which also provided the single most frequent clonotype in two of eight donors.

This sample's treatment or condition label indicates: in vitro stimulation with specific CMV peptide epitopes to enrich CMV-specific T cells. About this clonotype: It has no known antigen specificity. Within one base of it there is no much larger clone, and no base qualities were kept.

For sequencing, an Illumina HiSeq 1500 was employed. TCRdb applied fastp at Q25 and MiXCR to the public reads, then kept only in-frame beta chains. Merged by CDR3 protein, the rows form single entries marked with the most common genes and DNA. This sample is represented by roughly 110,000 distinct CDR3 sequences; over 30% of them were singletons. 41% of the sample lies in the top ten. The germline V gene provides CDR1 SGHDT and CDR2 YYEEEE. V loses 3 bases at its end and J loses 5 bases; junction bases beyond the gene matches: 8. There are 16 amino acids in the CDR3, from cysteine to phenylalanine inclusive. Only the CDR3 DNA stays, 48 bases, in frame from base 1.

This sequence uses TRBV5-6 and TRBJ1-5; TRBD1 lines up with 10 middle nucleotides. Sequences were derived from CD8+ T cells from cultured PBMCs, sampled from culture after CMV antigen stimulation. The sequence derives from a human donor in good health (CMV status not recorded). Some clones in this sample may be carry-over from other donors' samples. The nucleotides are TGTGCCAGCAGCTCGTCGGGACAGGGGATATATCAGCCCCAGCATTTT. Its coded protein is CASSSSGQGIYQPQHF.